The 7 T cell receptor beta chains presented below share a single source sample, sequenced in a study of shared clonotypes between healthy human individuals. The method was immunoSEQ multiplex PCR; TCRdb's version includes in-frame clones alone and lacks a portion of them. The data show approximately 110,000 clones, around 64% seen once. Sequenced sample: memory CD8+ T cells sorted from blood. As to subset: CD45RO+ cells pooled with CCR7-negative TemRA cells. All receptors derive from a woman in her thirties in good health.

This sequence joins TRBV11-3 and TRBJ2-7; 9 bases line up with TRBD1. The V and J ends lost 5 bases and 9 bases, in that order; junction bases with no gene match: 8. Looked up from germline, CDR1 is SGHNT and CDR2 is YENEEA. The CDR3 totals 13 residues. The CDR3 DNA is TGTGCCAGCAGCGCGGGACAGGGCCAGGGGCAGTACTTC. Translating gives CASSAGQGQGQYF.

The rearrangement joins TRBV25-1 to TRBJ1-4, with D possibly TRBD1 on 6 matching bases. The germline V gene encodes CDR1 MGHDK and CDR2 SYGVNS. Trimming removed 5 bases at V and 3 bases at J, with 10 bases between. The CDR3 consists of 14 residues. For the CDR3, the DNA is TGTGCCAGCAGTTCACAGGGCTCTAATGAAAAACTGTTTTTT. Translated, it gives CASSSQGSNEKLFF.

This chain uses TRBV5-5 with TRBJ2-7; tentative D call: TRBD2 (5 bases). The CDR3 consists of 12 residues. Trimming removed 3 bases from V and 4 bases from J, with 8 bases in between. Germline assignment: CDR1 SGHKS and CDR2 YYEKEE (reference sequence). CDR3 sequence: CASSYTGYEQYF. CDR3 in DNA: TGTGCCAGCAGCTACACGGGGTACGAGCAGTACTTC. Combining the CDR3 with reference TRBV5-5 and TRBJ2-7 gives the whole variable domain DAGVTQSPTHLIKTRGQQVTLRCSPISGHKSVSWYQQVLGQGPQFIFQYYEKEERGRGNFPDRFSARQFPNYSSELNVNALLLGDSALYLCASSYTGYEQYFGPGTRLTVT.

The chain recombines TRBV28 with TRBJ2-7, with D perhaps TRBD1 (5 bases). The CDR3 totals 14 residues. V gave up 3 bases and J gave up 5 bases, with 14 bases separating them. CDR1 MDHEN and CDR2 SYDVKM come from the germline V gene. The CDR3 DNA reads TGTGCCAGCAGTTTTTTTCTCCTGGGGCACGAGCAGTACTTC. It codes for CASSFFLLGHEQYF.

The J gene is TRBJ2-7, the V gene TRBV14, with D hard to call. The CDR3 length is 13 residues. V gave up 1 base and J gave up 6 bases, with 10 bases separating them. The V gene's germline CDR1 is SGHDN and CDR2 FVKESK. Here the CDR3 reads CASSQGRSLEQYF. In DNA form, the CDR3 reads TGTGCCAGCAGCCAAGGGCGGTCGCTCGAGCAGTACTTC.

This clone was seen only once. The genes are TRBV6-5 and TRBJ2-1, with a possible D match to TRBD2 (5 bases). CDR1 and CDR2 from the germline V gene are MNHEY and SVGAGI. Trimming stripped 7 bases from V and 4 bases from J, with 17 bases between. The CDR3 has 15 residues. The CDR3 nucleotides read TGTGCCAGCAAGGGCAGGCGGGCCCCGTACAATGAGCAGTTCTTC. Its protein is CASKGRRAPYNEQFF.

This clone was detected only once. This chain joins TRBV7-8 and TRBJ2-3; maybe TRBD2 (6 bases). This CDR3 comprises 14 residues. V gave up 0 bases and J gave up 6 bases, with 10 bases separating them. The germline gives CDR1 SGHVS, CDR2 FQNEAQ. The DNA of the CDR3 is TGTGCCAGCAGCTTAGCGGGTCTAGCGGATACGCAGTATTTT. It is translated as CASSLAGLADTQYF.